This note documents a single T cell receptor (beta chain) sequence. Its antigen is unknown. Selected pancreatic ductal adenocarcinoma patients had undergone surgery without neoadjuvant therapy. This entry is derived from a study of T cells in pancreatic ductal adenocarcinoma. Overall study findings and caveats: Comparisons of tumor and blood clonality may show falsely lower tumor diversity. Tumor samples had fewer productive templates and roughly 8-fold fewer unique clonotypes than blood.

Clones were sequenced by immunoSEQ multiplex PCR, and TCRdb holds only the in-frame ones, with some missing. Of about 97,000 clones in the sample, nearly 95% were seen once. Germline V gene lookup returns CDR1 LNHDA and CDR2 SQIVND (reference sequence). The CDR3 is 15 amino acids. V was clipped by 6 bases and J by 6 bases; unmatched bases: 3. This clonotype originated in a human donor with pancreatic ductal adenocarcinoma. This sequence joins TRBV19 and TRBJ2-2; TRBD2 agrees at 14 bases. The specimen was PBMCs. As DNA, the CDR3 is TGTGCCAGTAGGGGACTAGCGGGAGTGGCCGGGGAGCTGTTTTTT. The encoded protein is CASRGLAGVAGELFF.